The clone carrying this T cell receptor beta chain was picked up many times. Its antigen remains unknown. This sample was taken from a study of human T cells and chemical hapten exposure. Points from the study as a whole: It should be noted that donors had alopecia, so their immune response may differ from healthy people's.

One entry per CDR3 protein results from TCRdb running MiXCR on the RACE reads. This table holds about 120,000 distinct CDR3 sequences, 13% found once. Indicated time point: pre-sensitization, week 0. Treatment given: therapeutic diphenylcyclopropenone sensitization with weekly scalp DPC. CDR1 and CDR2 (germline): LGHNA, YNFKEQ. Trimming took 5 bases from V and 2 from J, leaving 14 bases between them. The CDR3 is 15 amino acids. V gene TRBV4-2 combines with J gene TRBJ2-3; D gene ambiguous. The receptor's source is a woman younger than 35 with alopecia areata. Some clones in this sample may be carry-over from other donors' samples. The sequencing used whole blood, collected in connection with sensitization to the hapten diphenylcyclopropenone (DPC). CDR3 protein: CASSVEEGLTDTQYF. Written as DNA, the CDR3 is TGTGCCAGCAGCGTAGAGGAAGGGCTCACAGATACGCAGTATTTT.